This TCR beta chain was documented in a study of T cells in tuberculosis. Background on the study: CD1B tetramers identified T cells specific for mycobacterial lipid GMM.

There are 17 residues in the CDR3. Germline V gene lookup returns CDR1 KGHSH and CDR2 LQKENI. V shed 3 bases and J 0 bases; nucleotides not matched to a gene: 6. Sequencing of TCR-alpha and TCR-beta chains was unpaired. TCRdb keeps only in-frame clones here, not all; method: immunoSEQ multiplex PCR. The profile shows about 59,000 clones, about four fifths of them singletons. Sorting used thawed, overnight-rested PBMC stained with anti-CD3, a viability dye and GMM-loaded CD1B tetramer. The CD1B tetramers carried C32 glucose monomycolate purified from Rhodococcus equi. PBMC for tetramer sorting were first depleted of CD14-expressing monocytes.

The sequence came from an adult woman with latent tuberculosis. The genes are TRBV18 and TRBJ1-2; the match to TRBD1 covers 11 bases. Sequences were obtained from CD1b-GMM tetramer-negative cells sorted from PBMCs. The CDR3 region has the DNA TGTGCCAGCTCACCTGGACAGGGGGCTGCAGCTAACTATGGCTACACCTTC. This encodes CASSPGQGAAANYGYTF.